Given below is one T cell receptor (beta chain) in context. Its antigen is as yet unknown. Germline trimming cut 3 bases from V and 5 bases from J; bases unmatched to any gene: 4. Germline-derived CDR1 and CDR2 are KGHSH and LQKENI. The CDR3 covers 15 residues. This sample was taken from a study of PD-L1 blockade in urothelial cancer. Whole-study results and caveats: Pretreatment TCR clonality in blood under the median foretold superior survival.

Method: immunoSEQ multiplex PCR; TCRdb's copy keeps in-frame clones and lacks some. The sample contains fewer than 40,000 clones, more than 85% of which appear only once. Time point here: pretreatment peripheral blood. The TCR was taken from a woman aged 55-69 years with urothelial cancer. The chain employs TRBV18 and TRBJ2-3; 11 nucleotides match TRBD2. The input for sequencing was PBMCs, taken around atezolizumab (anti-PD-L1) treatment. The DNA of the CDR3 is TGTGCCAGCTCACCCGGGACTAGCGGTCGAGATACGCAGTATTTT. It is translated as CASSPGTSGRDTQYF.